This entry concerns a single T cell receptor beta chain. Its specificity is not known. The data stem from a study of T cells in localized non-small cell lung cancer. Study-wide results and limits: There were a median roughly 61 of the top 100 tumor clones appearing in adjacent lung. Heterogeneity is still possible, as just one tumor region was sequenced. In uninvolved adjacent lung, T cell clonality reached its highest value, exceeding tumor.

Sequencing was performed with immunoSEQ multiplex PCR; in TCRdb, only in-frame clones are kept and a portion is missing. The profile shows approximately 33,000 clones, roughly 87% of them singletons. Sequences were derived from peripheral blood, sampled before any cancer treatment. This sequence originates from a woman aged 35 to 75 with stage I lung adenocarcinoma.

In DNA form, the CDR3 reads TGTGCCAGCAGCTTAAGACAGGGAAGTAGGAATCAAGCTTTCTTT. Translation gives CASSLRQGSRNQAFF. The chain links TRBV5-6 to TRBJ1-1, with 7 bases lining up with TRBD1. Trimming cost V 2 bases and J 9 bases; bases outside gene matches: 13. CDR1 and CDR2 from the germline V gene are SGHDT and YYEEEE. This CDR3 is 15 amino acids long.